This T cell receptor (beta chain) appears in the sequencing data of a study of T cell responses to AZD1222 COVID-19 vaccine. The CDR3 consists of 12 residues. Trimming cost V 4 bases and J 1 base, with 4 bases left between them. The V gene's germline CDR1 is MDHEN and CDR2 SYDVKM. On this clone itself: What it recognizes is unknown.

Measured with immunoSEQ multiplex PCR; TCRdb has only the in-frame clones, and not every one. The data hold under 200,000 clones, with approximately 92% observed a single time. Regarding the study as a whole: Within unmutated variant regions lay the reported targets of nearly half of spike-specific TCRs. Two AZD1222 administrations were followed by greater Spike-specific TCR breadth and depth. Spike was spanned by vaccine-associated CD4 TCRs, with dominance at 160-218 and 743-854.

The sequenced sample was peripheral blood, obtained 28 days after the second dose of the MenACWY control vaccine. The J gene is TRBJ1-1, the V gene TRBV28; D gene uncertain. The TCR was taken from an adult who received the MenACWY meningococcal vaccine as a control. The CDR3 spells CASSWGNTEAFF. In DNA, the CDR3 is TGTGCCAGCAGTTGGGGGAACACTGAAGCTTTCTTT.